Shown below are 2 T cell receptor beta chains from a single sample sequenced in a study of T-cell memory formation after mild COVID-19. In TCRdb, the 5' RACE reads were re-called with MiXCR into one record per CDR3 protein. The sample lists roughly 300,000 distinct CDR3 sequences; less than 9.5% were seen once. The specimen was PBMCs or a T cell subset sorted from them (not recorded which). The receptor source for this set is a young man who had mild COVID-19 (a few samples of this study predate the infection). Cell type and time point are not known.

This clonotype was detected a few times. CDR3 loop: CATSRVGLSNQPQHF. CDR3 bases: TGTGCCACCAGCAGAGTCGGACTGAGTAATCAGCCCCAGCATTTT. The chain joins TRBV15 to TRBJ1-5; D is ambiguous. There are 15 residues in the CDR3. Germline V CDR1 and CDR2: LNHNV, YYDKDF (reference sequence). V was pared by 1 base and J by 4 bases, with 11 bases between.

The V gene is TRBV15, the J gene TRBJ2-1, with 15 positions matching TRBD2. J was trimmed by 2 bases and V by 3 bases; bases with no gene match: 5. Per the germline V gene, CDR1 is LNHNV and CDR2 is YYDKDF (reference sequence). The CDR3 has 18 residues. CDR3 sequence reads: CATSRGTSGGLAYNEQFF. CDR3 bases: TGTGCCACCAGCAGGGGGACTAGCGGGGGGTTAGCCTACAATGAGCAGTTCTTC.